This T cell receptor (beta chain) was observed in a study of cytomegalovirus exposure and HLA in healthy donors. For this clone: The antigen is not known.

Data came from immunoSEQ multiplex PCR; TCRdb stores just in-frame clones and leaves some out. The table includes around 230,000 clones, around 85% detected once. The CDR3 runs 14 residues. CDR1 is SGHVS, CDR2 FQNEAQ, per germline. Between the trimmed V and J ends, which lost 0 bases and 10 bases, there was a span of 15 bases. Findings and caveats of the study: A list of 164 TCR beta chains associated with cytomegalovirus was given. The classifier was said to identify cytomegalovirus status with high specificity and sensitivity.

Sequencing input: PBMCs. The chain employs TRBV7-8 and TRBJ1-1; tentatively, D is TRBD1 (6 bases). This clonotype originated in a woman in her 30s in good health and CMV-seropositive. CDR3 sequence reads: CASSLALGQLGAFF. In DNA form, the CDR3 reads TGTGCCAGCAGCTTAGCGCTAGGACAGTTAGGAGCTTTCTTT.